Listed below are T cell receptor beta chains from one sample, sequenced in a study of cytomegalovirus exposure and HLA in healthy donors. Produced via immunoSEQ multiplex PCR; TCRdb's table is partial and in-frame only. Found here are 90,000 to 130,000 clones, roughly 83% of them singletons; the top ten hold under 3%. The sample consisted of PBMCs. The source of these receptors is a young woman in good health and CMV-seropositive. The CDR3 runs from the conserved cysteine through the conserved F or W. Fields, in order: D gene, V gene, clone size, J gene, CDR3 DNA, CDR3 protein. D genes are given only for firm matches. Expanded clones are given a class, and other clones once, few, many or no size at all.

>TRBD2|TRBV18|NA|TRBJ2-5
TGTGCCAGCTCACCCCTAGCGGCTCGGAACACCCAGTACTTC
CASSPLAARNTQYF
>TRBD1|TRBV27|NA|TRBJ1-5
TGTGCCAGCAGTTCCTCGGACAGGGGTGGGAATCAGCCCCAGCATTTT
CASSSSDRGGNQPQHF
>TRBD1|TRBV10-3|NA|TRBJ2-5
TGTGCCATCAGTGAAGTTCTACAGGGGGCAGCGGGACAAGAGACCCAGTACTTC
CAISEVLQGAAGQETQYF
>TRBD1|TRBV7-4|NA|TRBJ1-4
TGTGCCAGCAGCTTGTATCCGGGACAGGGGGAGGAAAAACTGTTTTTT
CASSLYPGQGEEKLFF
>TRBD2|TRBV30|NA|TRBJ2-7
TGTGCCTGGAGTGTTAAGTTGGGTAAGCAAGCGGGACGGGGCGAGCAGTACTTC
CAWSVKLGKQAGRGEQYF
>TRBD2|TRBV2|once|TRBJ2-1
TGTGCCAGCAAGGGGCTAGCGGGGGGCGAGCAGTTCTTC
CASKGLAGGEQFF
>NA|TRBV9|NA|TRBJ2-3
TGTGCCAGCAGCGTAGCCCTGGGAGTAAGCACAGATACGCAGTATTTT
CASSVALGVSTDTQYF
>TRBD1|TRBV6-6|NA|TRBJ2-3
TGTGCCAGCAGGGTGACAGGGGCCAGCACAGATACGCAGTATTTT
CASRVTGASTDTQYF
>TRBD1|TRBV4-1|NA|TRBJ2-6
TGCGCCAGCAGCGTGGGACAGGCCCGCTCTGGGGCCAACGTCCTGACTTTC
CASSVGQARSGANVLTF
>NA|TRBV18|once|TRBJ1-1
TGTGCCAGCTCACCAGGTATCGGGGAGAGGACTGAAGCTTTCTTT
CASSPGIGERTEAFF
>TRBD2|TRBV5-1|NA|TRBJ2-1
TGCGCCAGCAGCCGAATAGCGGGAGGGAGGGGGAATGAGCAGTTCTTC
CASSRIAGGRGNEQFF
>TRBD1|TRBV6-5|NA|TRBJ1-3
TGTGCCAGCAGTTACACACAGGGGAGTGCGGGAAACACCATATATTTT
CASSYTQGSAGNTIYF
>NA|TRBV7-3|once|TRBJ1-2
TGTGCCAGCAGCTTAATTGGCAGCGGACTTGGCTACACCTTC
CASSLIGSGLGYTF
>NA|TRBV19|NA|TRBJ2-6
TGTGCCAGTAGTATTCGTCTGGGGGCGGCTGGGGCCAACGTCCTGACTTTC
CASSIRLGAAGANVLTF
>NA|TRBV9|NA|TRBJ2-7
TGTGCCAGCAGCGTAGGTGGTAGCGCGATCTCCTACGAGCAGTACTTC
CASSVGGSAISYEQYF
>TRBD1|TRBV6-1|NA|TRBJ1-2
TGTGCCAGCAGGGACAGGGTGCTCTTCTATGGCTACACCTTC
CASRDRVLFYGYTF
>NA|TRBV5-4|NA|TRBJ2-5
TGTGCCAGCAGCGGGGGGACGGACCAAGAGACCCAGTACTTC
CASSGGTDQETQYF
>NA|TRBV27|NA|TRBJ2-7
TGTGCCAGCAGTTCCCCCGGGATAGGGAGCTACGAGCAGTACTTC
CASSSPGIGSYEQYF
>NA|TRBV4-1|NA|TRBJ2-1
TGCGCCAGCAGCCAGGGGCTTGTAGCGGTCTCCTACAATGAGCAGTTCTTC
CASSQGLVAVSYNEQFF
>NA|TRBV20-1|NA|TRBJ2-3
TGCAGTGCTAGCCTCACAGATACGCAGTATTTT
CSASLTDTQYF
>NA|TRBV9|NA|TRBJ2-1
TGTGCCAGCAGCGTAGTATCCCGAGGGTCCTACAATGAGCAGTTCTTC
CASSVVSRGSYNEQFF
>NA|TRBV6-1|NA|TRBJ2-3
TGTGCCAGCAGTGAGGTGACAGGCGCGGCTACTAGCACAGATACGCAGTATTTT
CASSEVTGAATSTDTQYF
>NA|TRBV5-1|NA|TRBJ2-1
TGCGCCAGCAGCTTGTTGGCTAGCGCCCTCAATGAGCAGTTCTTC
CASSLLASALNEQFF